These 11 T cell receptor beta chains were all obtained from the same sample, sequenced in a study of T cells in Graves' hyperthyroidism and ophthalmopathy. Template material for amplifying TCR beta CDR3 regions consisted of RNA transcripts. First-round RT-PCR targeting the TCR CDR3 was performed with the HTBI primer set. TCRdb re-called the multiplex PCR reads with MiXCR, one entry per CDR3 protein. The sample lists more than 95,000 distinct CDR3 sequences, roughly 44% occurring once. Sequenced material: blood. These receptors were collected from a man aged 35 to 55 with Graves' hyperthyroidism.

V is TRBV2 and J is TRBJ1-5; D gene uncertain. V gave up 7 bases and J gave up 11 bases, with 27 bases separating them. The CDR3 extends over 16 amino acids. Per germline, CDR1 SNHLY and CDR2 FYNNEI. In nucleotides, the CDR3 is TGTGCCAGCAAGCAAACTAGCGGGAGGGCAATCGAGACCCAGCATTTT. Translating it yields CASKQTSGRAIETQHF.

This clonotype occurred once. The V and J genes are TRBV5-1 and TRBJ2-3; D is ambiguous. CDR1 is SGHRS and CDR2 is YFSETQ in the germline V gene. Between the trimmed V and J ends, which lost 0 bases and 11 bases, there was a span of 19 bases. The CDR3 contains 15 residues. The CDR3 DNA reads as TGCGCCAGCAGCTTGGAGTTAATCCCTTGGGATGAGCAGTATTTT. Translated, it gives CASSLELIPWDEQYF. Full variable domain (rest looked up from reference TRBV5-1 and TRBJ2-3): KAGVTQTPRYLIKTRGQQVTLSCSPISGHRSVSWYQQTPGQGLQFLFEYFSETQRNKGNFPGRFSGRQFSNSRSEMNVSTLELGDSALYLCASSLELIPWDEQYFGPGTRLTVL.

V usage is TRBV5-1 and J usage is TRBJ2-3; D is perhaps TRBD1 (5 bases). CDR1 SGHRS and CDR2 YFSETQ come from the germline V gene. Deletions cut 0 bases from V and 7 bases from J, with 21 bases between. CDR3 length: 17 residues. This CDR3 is CASSLARSGFSAYTQYF. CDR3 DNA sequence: TGCGCCAGCAGCTTGGCCCGCTCAGGGTTTAGTGCATATACGCAGTATTTT.

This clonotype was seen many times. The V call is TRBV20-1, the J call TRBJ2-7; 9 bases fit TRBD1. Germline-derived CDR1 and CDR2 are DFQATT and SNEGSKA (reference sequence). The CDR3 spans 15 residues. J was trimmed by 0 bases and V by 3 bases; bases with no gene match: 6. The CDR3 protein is CSARGTGWNSYEQYF. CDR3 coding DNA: TGCAGTGCTAGGGGGACAGGGTGGAACTCCTACGAGCAGTACTTC.

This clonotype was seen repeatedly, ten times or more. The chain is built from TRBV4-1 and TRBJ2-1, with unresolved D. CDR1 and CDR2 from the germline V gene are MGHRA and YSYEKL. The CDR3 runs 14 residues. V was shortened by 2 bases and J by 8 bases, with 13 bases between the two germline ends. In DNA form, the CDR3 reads TGCGCCAGCAGCCAAACGCACAATACGGATGAGCAGTTCTTC. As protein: CASSQTHNTDEQFF.

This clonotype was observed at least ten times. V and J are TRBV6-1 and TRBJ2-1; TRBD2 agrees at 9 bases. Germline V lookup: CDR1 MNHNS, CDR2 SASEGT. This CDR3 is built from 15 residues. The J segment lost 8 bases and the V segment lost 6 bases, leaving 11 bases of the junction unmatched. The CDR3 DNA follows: TGTGCCAGCAGCTTACTAGCGGGCGGGCCGGATGAGCAGTTCTTC. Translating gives CASSLLAGGPDEQFF.

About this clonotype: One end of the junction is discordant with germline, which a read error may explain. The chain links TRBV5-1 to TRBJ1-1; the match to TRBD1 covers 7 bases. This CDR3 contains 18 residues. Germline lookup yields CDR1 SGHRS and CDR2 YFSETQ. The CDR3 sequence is CASSLAQGEGGPNTEAFF. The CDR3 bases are TGCGCCAGCAGCTTGGCCCAAGGGGAAGGGGGCCCGAACACTGAAGCGTTCTTT.

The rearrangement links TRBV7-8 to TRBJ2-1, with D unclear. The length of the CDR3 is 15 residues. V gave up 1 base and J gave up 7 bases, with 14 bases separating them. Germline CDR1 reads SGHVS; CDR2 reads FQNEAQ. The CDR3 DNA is TGTGCCAGCAGCTTAGGGGCGCCAGCAACTAATGAGCAGTTCTTC. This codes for CASSLGAPATNEQFF.

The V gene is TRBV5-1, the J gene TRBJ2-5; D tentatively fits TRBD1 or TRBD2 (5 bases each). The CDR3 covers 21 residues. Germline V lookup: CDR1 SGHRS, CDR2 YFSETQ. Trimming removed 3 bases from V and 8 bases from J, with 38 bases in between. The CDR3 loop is CASSWGSTNEKLFCGSGTQYF. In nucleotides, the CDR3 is TGCGCCAGCAGCTGGGGGTCAACTAATGAAAAACTGTTTTGTGGCAGTGGAACCCAGTACTTC.

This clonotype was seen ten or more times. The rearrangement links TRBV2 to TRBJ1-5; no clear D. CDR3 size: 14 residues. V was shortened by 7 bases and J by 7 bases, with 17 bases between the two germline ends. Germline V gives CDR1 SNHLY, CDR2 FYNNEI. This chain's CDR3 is CASNLDGKSQPQHF. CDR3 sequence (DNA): TGTGCCAGCAACCTGGACGGTAAGAGCCAGCCCCAGCATTTT.

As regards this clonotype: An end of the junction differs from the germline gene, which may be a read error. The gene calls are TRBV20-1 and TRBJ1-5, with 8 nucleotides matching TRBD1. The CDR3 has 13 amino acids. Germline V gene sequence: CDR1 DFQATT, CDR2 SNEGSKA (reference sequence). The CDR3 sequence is CSASTGGGQPQRF. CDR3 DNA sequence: TGCAGTGCTAGCACAGGGGGTGGCCAGCCCCAGCGTTTT.